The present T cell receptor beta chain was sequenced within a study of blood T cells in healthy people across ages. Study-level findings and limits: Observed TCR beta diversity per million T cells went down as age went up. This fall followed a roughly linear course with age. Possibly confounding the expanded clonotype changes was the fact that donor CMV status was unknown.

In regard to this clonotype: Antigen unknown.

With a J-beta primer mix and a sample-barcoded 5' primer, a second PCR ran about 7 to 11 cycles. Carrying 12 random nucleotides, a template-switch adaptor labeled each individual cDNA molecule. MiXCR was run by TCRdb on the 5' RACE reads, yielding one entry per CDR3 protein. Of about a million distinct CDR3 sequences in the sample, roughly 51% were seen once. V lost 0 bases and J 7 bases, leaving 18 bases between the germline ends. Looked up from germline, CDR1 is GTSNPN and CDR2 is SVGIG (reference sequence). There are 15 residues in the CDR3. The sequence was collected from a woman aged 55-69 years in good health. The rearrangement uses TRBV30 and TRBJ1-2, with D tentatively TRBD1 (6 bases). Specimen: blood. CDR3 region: CAWSVGSGGGSGYTF. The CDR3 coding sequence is TGTGCCTGGAGTGTTGGGTCCGGGGGCGGTAGTGGCTACACCTTC. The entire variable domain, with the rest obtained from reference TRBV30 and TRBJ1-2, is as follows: SQTIHQWPATLVQPVGSPLSLECTVEGTSNPNLYWYRQAAGRGLQLLFYSVGIGQISSEVPQNLSASRPQDRQFILSSKKLLLSDSGFYLCAWSVGSGGGSGYTFGSGTRLTVV.